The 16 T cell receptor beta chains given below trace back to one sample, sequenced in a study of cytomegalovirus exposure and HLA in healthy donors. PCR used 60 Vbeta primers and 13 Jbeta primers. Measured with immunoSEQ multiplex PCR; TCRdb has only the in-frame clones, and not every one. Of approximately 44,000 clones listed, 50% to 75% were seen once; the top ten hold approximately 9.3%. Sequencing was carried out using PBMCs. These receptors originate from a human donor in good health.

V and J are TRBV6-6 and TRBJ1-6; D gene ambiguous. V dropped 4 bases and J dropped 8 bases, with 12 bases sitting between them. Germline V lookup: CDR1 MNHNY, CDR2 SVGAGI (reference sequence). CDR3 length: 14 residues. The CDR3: CASSSYLSHSPLHF. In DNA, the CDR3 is TGTGCCAGCAGTTCCTACCTAAGCCATTCACCCCTCCACTTT.

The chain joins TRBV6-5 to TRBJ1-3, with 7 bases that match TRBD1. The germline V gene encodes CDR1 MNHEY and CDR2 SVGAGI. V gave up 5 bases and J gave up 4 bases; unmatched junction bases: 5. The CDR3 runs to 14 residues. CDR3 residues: CASSRDSLGNTIYF. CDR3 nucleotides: TGTGCCAGCAGTAGGGACAGCTTAGGAAACACCATATATTTT.

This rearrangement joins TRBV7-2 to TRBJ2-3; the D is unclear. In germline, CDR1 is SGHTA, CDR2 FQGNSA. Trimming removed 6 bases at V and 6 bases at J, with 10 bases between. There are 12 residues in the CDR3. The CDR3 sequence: CASSPRWDTQYF. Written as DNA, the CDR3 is TGTGCCAGCAGTCCGCGTTGGGATACGCAGTATTTT.

The CDR3 bases are TGTGCCAGCAGCCTTAGCGGCGACACAGATACGCAGTATTTT. Translated: CASSLSGDTDTQYF. The rearrangement joins TRBV7-9 to TRBJ2-3, with D tentatively TRBD2 (6 bases). Germline V gene sequence: CDR1 SEHNR, CDR2 FQNEAQ (reference sequence). CDR3 length: 14 amino acids. Trimming left V 5 bases short and J 2 bases short, with 11 bases between.

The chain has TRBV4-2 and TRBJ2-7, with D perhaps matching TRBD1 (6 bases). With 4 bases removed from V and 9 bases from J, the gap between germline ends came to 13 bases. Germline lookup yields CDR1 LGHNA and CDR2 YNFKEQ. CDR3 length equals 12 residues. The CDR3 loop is CASSRTDEVQYF. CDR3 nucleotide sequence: TGTGCCAGCAGCCGGACAGACGAAGTGCAGTACTTC.

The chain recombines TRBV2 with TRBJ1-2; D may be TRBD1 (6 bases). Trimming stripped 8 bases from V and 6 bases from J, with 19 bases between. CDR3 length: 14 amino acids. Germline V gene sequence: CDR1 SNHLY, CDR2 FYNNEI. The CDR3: CASQGTGLRHGYTF. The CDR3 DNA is TGTGCCAGCCAGGGGACGGGTCTTCGGCATGGCTACACCTTC.

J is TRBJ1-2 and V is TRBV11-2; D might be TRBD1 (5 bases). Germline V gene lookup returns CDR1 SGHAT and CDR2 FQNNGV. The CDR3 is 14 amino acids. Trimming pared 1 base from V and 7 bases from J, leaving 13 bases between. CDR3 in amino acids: CASSLVGGGGGYTF. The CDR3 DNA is TGTGCCAGCAGCTTAGTGGGCGGGGGTGGTGGCTACACCTTC. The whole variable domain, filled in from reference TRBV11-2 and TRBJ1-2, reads EAGVAQSPRYKIIEKRQSVAFWCNPISGHATLYWYQQILGQGPKLLIQFQNNGVVDDSQLPKDRFSAERLKGVDSTLKIQPAKLEDSAVYLCASSLVGGGGGYTFGSGTRLTVV.

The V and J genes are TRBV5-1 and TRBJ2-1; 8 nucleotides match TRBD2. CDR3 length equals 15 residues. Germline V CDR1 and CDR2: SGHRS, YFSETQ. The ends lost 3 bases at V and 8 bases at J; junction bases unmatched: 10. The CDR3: CASSSGLAGSDEQFF. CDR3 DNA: TGCGCCAGCAGCTCAGGACTAGCAGGGTCCGATGAGCAGTTCTTC. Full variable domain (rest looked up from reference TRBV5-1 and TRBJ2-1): KAGVTQTPRYLIKTRGQQVTLSCSPISGHRSVSWYQQTPGQGLQFLFEYFSETQRNKGNFPGRFSGRQFSNSRSEMNVSTLELGDSALYLCASSSGLAGSDEQFFGPGTRLTVL.

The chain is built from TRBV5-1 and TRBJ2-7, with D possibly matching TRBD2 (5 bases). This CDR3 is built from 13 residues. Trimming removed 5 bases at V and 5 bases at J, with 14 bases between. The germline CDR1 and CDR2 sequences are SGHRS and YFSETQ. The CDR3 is CASREEIGHEQYF. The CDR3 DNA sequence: TGCGCCAGCAGGGAGGAGATTGGGCACGAGCAGTACTTC.

Here the CDR3 reads CASNRQGNTEAFF. In DNA form, the CDR3 reads TGTGCCAGCAATCGACAGGGGAACACTGAAGCTTTCTTT. The V and J genes are TRBV6-1 and TRBJ1-1, with 7 bases matching TRBD1. Germline-derived CDR1 and CDR2 are MNHNS and SASEGT. V was pared by 7 bases and J by 1 base, with 3 bases of the junction left unmatched. The CDR3 extends over 13 amino acids.

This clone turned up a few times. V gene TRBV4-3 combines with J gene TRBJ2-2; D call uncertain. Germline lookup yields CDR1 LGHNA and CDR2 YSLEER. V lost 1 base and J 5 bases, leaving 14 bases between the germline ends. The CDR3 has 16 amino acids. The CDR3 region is CASSQAQSTATGELFF. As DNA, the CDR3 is TGCGCCAGCAGCCAAGCTCAAAGTACTGCGACCGGGGAGCTGTTTTTT.

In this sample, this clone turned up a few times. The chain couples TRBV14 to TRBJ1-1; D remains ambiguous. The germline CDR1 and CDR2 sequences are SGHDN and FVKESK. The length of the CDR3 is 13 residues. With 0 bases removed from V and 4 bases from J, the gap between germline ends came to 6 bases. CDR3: CASSQDLGTEAFF. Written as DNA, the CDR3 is TGTGCCAGCAGCCAAGATCTAGGCACTGAAGCTTTCTTT.

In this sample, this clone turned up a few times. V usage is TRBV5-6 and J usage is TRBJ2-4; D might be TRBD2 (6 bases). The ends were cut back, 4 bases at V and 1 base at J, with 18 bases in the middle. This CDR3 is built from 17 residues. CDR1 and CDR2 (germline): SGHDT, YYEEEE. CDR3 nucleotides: TGTGCCAGCAGCCAGGGACTTTCGATTTTCGCCAAAAACATTCAGTACTTC. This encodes CASSQGLSIFAKNIQYF.

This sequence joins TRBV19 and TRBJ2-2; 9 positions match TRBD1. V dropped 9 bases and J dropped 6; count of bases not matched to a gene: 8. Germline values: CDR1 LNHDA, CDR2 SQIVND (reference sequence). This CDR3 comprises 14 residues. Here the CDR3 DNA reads TGTGCCAGCCGGGACAGGGCAGTTGCCGGGGAGCTGTTTTTT. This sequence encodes CASRDRAVAGELFF.

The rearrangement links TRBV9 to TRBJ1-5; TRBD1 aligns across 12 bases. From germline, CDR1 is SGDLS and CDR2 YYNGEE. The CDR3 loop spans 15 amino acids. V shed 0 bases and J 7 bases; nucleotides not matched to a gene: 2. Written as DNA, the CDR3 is TGTGCCAGCAGCGTAGGCGGGACAGGGGGCCAGCCCCAGCATTTT. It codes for CASSVGGTGGQPQHF.

This CDR3 reads CASSQDHISNQPQHF. Written as DNA, the CDR3 is TGCGCCAGCAGCCAAGATCATATCAGTAATCAGCCCCAGCATTTT. The gene calls are TRBV4-3 and TRBJ1-5; D gene ambiguous. Germline CDR1 and CDR2: LGHNA and YSLEER. V was shortened by 0 bases and J by 4 bases, with 10 bases between the two germline ends. The CDR3 contains 15 residues.